The 7 T cell receptor beta chains below all came from one sample that was sequenced in a study of shared clonotypes between healthy human individuals. Profiling relied on immunoSEQ multiplex PCR, and the TCRdb table lists in-frame clones only, not all of them. The repertoire holds approximately 470,000 clones, with around 85% as singletons. Specimen: PBMCs. The source of these receptors is a woman aged 40 to 50 in good health. Some clones in this sample may be carry-over from other donors' samples.

This chain joins TRBV30 and TRBJ2-2, with D possibly being TRBD1 (6 bases). Germline V CDR1 and CDR2: GTSNPN, SVGIG (reference sequence). The CDR3 extends over 13 amino acids. V was cut by 4 bases and J by 4 bases, with 10 bases left in between. As DNA, the CDR3 is TGTGCCTGGAATCAGGGGAGCACCGGGGAGCTGTTTTTT. Protein product: CAWNQGSTGELFF.

The chain is built from TRBV19 and TRBJ1-3; unclear D gene. CDR1 LNHDA and CDR2 SQIVND come from the germline V gene (reference sequence). The CDR3 has 13 amino acids. V lost 6 bases to trimming and J lost 7 bases, with 13 bases between them. The CDR3 DNA reads as TGTGCCAGTAGGGCGACGGGGTCCAACACCATATATTTT. It codes for CASRATGSNTIYF. The full variable domain, its missing parts supplied by reference TRBV19 and TRBJ1-3, is DGGITQSPKYLFRKEGQNVTLSCEQNLNHDAMYWYRQDPGQGLRLIYYSQIVNDFQKGDIAEGYSVSREKKESFPLTVTSAQKNPTAFYLCASRATGSNTIYFGEGSWLTVV.

On this clone: A far larger clone is a single base away, which makes a read error likely. This specimen includes other DNA sequences encoding the same CDR3. V usage is TRBV7-6 and J usage is TRBJ1-4, with 7 nucleotides matching TRBD1. The germline V gene encodes CDR1 SGHVS and CDR2 FNYEAQ. This CDR3 comprises 14 residues. CDR3 loop: CASSLRGPNEKLFF. Here the CDR3 DNA reads TGTGCCAGCAGCTTAAGGGGGCCTAATGAAAAACTGTTCTTT. The full variable domain, its missing parts supplied by reference TRBV7-6 and TRBJ1-4, is GAGVSQSPRYKVTKRGQDVALRCDPISGHVSLYWYRQALGQGPEFLTYFNYEAQQDKSGLPNDRFSAERPEGSISTLTIQRTEQRDSAMYRCASSLRGPNEKLFFGSGTQLSVL.

The genes are TRBV5-1 and TRBJ2-3; 7 bases match TRBD1. The CDR3 is 15 amino acids. The V segment lost 2 bases and the J segment 3 bases; nucleotides outside the gene matches: 6. The germline CDR1 and CDR2 sequences are SGHRS and YFSETQ. The CDR3 DNA sequence: TGCGCCAGCAGCTTTGAGGGGGCGCGAACAGATACGCAGTATTTT. Its protein product is CASSFEGARTDTQYF. Complete variable domain (other parts from reference TRBV5-1 and TRBJ2-3): KAGVTQTPRYLIKTRGQQVTLSCSPISGHRSVSWYQQTPGQGLQFLFEYFSETQRNKGNFPGRFSGRQFSNSRSEMNVSTLELGDSALYLCASSFEGARTDTQYFGPGTRLTVL.

V gene TRBV5-1 combines with J gene TRBJ2-5; 9 bases are a match to TRBD2. This CDR3 is 15 amino acids long. V was pared by 3 bases and J by 2 bases, with 5 bases of the junction left unmatched. The germline CDR1 and CDR2 sequences are SGHRS and YFSETQ. The DNA of the CDR3 is TGCGCCAGCAGCTCACAGGGACTAGCACAAGAGACCCAGTACTTC. Protein: CASSSQGLAQETQYF.

Remarks on this clone: A far larger clone is just one base off, so this is likely a read error. The chain is built from TRBV27 and TRBJ2-7, with 8 bases matching TRBD2. After removal of 6 bases from V and 0 bases from J, the junction contained 19 bases not matched to a gene. CDR3 length: 19 residues. The V gene's germline CDR1 is MNHEY and CDR2 SMNVEV (reference sequence). The CDR3 DNA reads as TGTGCCAGCAGCCCCTCCGAGACTAGCGTGAGTCCCTTCTCCTACGAGCAGTACTTC. Residues: CASSPSETSVSPFSYEQYF.

The rearrangement uses TRBV5-1 and TRBJ2-2; no clear D. This CDR3 contains 15 residues. From germline, CDR1 is SGHRS and CDR2 YFSETQ. Between the trimmed V and J ends, which lost 4 bases and 1 base, there was a span of 11 bases. Here the CDR3 reads CASSVGRWNTGELFF. The CDR3 region has the DNA TGCGCCAGCAGCGTTGGCAGGTGGAACACCGGGGAGCTGTTTTTT.